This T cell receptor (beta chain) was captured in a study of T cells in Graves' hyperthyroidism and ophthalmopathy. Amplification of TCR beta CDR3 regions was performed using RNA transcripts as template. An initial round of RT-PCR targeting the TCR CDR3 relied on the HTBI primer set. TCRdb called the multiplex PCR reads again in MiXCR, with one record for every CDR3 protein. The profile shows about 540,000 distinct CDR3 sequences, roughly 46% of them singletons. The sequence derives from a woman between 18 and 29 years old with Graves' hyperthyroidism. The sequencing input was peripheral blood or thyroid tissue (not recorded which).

Here the CDR3 reads CASTKGARGGPQHF. CDR3 DNA: TGTGCCAGCACCAAAGGGGCAAGGGGAGGGCCCCAGCATTTT. V gene TRBV2 combines with J gene TRBJ1-5; TRBD1 is a possible D gene (5 bases). This CDR3 contains 14 residues. V lost 7 bases, J lost 9 bases, and 19 bases lay in between. Germline-derived CDR1 and CDR2 are SNHLY and FYNNEI.